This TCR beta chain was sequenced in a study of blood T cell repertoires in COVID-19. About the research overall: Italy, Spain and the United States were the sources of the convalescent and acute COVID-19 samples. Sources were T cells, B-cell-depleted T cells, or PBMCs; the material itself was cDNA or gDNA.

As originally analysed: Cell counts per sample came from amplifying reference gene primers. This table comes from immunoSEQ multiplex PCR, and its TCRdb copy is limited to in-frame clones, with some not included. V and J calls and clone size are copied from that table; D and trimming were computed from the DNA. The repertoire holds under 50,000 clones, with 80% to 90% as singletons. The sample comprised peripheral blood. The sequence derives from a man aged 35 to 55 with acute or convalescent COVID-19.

The CDR3 here is CATSRDGTGEREQYF. CDR3 coding DNA: TGTGCCACCAGCAGAGATGGGACAGGGGAGCGCGAGCAGTACTTC. The chain couples TRBV15 to TRBJ2-7, with 10 bases that match TRBD1. The CDR3 spans 15 residues. Germline-derived CDR1 and CDR2 are LNHNV and YYDKDF (reference sequence). V was clipped by 0 bases and J by 6 bases; unmatched bases: 5.